Presented here are 5 T cell receptor beta chains from one specimen sequenced in a study of blood T cell repertoires in COVID-19. Sequencing was performed with immunoSEQ multiplex PCR; in TCRdb, only in-frame clones are kept and a portion is missing. Of roughly 110,000 clones in the sample, around nine tenths were seen once. Sequencing was done on a sample of peripheral blood. These receptors all stem from a man aged 40-49 years with acute or convalescent COVID-19.

The chain has TRBV2 and TRBJ2-7, with 10 positions matching TRBD1. The CDR3 consists of 16 residues. The V gene's germline CDR1 is SNHLY and CDR2 FYNNEI. The J segment lost 3 bases and the V segment lost 7 bases, leaving 12 bases of the junction unmatched. CDR3 sequence (DNA): TGTGCCAGCACTCCATTTATCGGACAGGGGGTCTACGAGCAGTACTTC. As protein: CASTPFIGQGVYEQYF.

This chain connects TRBV30 to TRBJ1-1; perhaps TRBD1 as D (5 bases). V lost 2 bases and J 2 bases, leaving 9 bases between the germline ends. CDR1 GTSNPN and CDR2 SVGIG come from the germline V gene (reference sequence). The CDR3 contains 13 residues. This chain's CDR3 is CAWSKTANTEAFF. The DNA for the CDR3 is TGTGCCTGGAGTAAGACAGCTAACACTGAAGCTTTCTTT.

This chain joins TRBV18 and TRBJ2-3; D remains ambiguous. The CDR3 has 14 residues. Germline V lookup: CDR1 KGHSH, CDR2 LQKENI. Trimming took 5 bases from V and 4 from J, leaving 13 bases between them. The CDR3 bases are TGTGCCAGCTCAGAAGCTAGGTCGTCAGATACGCAGTATTTT. Translating it yields CASSEARSSDTQYF.

About this clone itself: In the same sample, other DNA sequences code for this CDR3. The chain links TRBV11-2 to TRBJ1-1, with 8 bases fitting TRBD1. Germline V gene sequence: CDR1 SGHAT, CDR2 FQNNGV. V was pared by 3 bases and J by 3 bases, with 0 bases of the junction left unmatched. This CDR3 region has 13 residues. The CDR3 bases are TGTGCCAGCAGCTTGGACAGGGACACTGAAGCTTTCTTT. Its translation is CASSLDRDTEAFF.

The chain couples TRBV30 to TRBJ2-3, with 8 positions matching TRBD2. Germline V lookup: CDR1 GTSNPN, CDR2 SVGIG (reference sequence). The V and J ends lost 2 bases and 1 base, in that order; junction bases with no gene match: 5. CDR3 length: 15 residues. CDR3 sequence: CAWSPGLERTDTQYF. The CDR3 coding sequence is TGTGCCTGGAGTCCGGGACTAGAGCGCACAGATACGCAGTATTTT.